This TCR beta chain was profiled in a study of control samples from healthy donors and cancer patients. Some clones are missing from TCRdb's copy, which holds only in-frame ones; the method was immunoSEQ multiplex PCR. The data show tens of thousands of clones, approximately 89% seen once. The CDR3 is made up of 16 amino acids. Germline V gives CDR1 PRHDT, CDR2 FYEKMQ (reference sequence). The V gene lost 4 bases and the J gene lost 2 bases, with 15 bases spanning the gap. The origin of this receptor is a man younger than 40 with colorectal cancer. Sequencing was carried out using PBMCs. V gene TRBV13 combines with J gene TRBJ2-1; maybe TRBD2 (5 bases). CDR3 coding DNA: TGTGCCAGCAGCTCCCTGGTCAGCGGCCCCTACAATGAGCAGTTCTTC. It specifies CASSSLVSGPYNEQFF.